This T cell receptor beta chain comes out of a study of cytomegalovirus exposure and HLA in healthy donors. The study's findings and limits: Later work found that TCR association rates differed between HLA loci; DRB1 had the most and HLA-C the fewest. TCR beta V- and J-gene trimming, according to a later analysis, was linked to a missense DCLRE1C variant.

Regarding this clone: Antigen specificity is unknown.

V shed 5 bases and J 7 bases; nucleotides not matched to a gene: 6. The CDR3 is 13 residues long. Germline lookup yields CDR1 SEHNR and CDR2 FQNEAQ (reference sequence). The PCR made use of 60 Vbeta and 13 Jbeta primers. Method: immunoSEQ multiplex PCR; TCRdb's copy keeps in-frame clones and lacks some. The table lists some 150,000 clones, 65% to 85% of them singletons. The chain carries TRBV7-9 and TRBJ2-7; the match to TRBD1 covers 9 bases. This clonotype was sampled from a woman between 35 and 50 years old in good health and CMV-seropositive. The sample consisted of PBMCs. CDR3 coding DNA: TGTGCCAGCAGCCAGACAGGGGGGGGAGAGCAGTACTTC. Its translation: CASSQTGGGEQYF.